Here is one TCR beta chain with its context. Its antigen specificity is not known. No per-base quality is available; no much larger clone lies one base away. Roughly 540 nanograms of biopsy DNA per sample were submitted for commercial TCRB immunosequencing. Adaptive Biotechnology amplified CDR3 regions from genomic DNA with a two-step multiplex PCR that controlled for amplification bias. In the first PCR, primers covered every V and J gene segment, and in the second PCR, barcodes and Illumina adapters were added. An Illumina instrument was used to sequence the CDR3 libraries. The authors processed their data as follows. Vendor-provided pipelines were combined with custom analysis of raw data in R/Bioconductor under R version 3.3.0. Clonality, ranging from 0 to 1, was calculated as the inverse of the normalised Shannon entropy of all productive clones. High-frequency clones were defined as the share of the repertoire taken up by the top 100 clones, keeping only clones that passed a 95% confidence test. The Simpson index measured repertoire diversity, and the Morisita-Horn index measured overlap between samples. TCRdb holds this immuneACCESS table with in-frame rearrangements only. Some clones are missing; in checked studies, unresolved V genes explain under half, and the rest has no known cause. V, J and clone size are those of that table, while D and trimming were read from the DNA. In this sample the table shows some 15,000 clones, 93% of which occur a single time. The ten largest clones represent 3% to 3.5% of the sample.

V lost 2 bases and J lost 0 bases; the stretch between them is 8 bases long. CDR1 and CDR2 are read off the germline V gene (reference sequence) as LNHDA and SQIVND. The CDR3 numbers 15 residues from cysteine through phenylalanine. Only the CDR3 portion is preserved as DNA: 45 bases, with reading frame beginning at the first base. The data originate from a study of T cell repertoires in ileal Crohn's disease (dated by TCRdb to between 2017 and 2020). Background on the whole study: The median duration of disease was approximately 8.3 years, and at the time of surgery roughly 38% of patients were active smokers. A prospective multicentre cohort supplied the 50 to 70 Crohn's disease patients whose TCR repertoires were analysed. All patients had surgery for a complication: stricturing disease in roughly 60% and penetrating disease in about 40%. Endoscopic postoperative recurrence was defined by a Rutgeerts score above i0. Running in parallel with the study was a multicentre cohort set up to find predictors of early endoscopic recurrence following ileocolonic resection. A total of approximately 170 mucosal samples from about 57 patients were sequenced, collected from several sites on the surgical specimen as well as at postoperative endoscopy. Postoperative therapy was given to about half of the patients, with thiopurines administered to over 10 patients and anti-TNF agents administered to some 17 patients. What the work shows at the level of the full study, not this receptor alone: A significantly higher proportion of clonal expansions was observed in active smokers at surgery than in non-smokers (about 25% vs 20%, p=0.02). Compared with CD4 T cells, sorted CD8 T cells contained more high-frequency clones, which suggests that the mucosal expansions were mostly CD8. Only a subgroup of patients, of unstated size, had their mucosal CD4 and CD8 T cells sorted and sequenced. Higher percentages of high-frequency clones at the time of surgery were linked to endoscopic recurrence, and every patient with clonality above 26.8% (18/57) had recurrence.

Adults with ileal or ileocolonic Crohn's disease for whom ileocolonic resection was indicated were considered eligible. Whole ileal mucosal biopsies were kept frozen at -80 degrees C prior to DNA extraction. Genomic DNA was extracted from frozen whole biopsies with a TRizol-based method and quantified on a NanoDrop 2000 spectrophotometer. This TCR derives from an adult with Crohn's disease. The sequenced sample was ileal tissue. The chain is assembled from TRBV19 and TRBJ1-3, with the D gene uncertain. The DNA reads as follows: TGTGCCAGTAGTATACGGAGGATCTCTGGAAACACCATATATTTT. This translates into CASSIRRISGNTIYF.